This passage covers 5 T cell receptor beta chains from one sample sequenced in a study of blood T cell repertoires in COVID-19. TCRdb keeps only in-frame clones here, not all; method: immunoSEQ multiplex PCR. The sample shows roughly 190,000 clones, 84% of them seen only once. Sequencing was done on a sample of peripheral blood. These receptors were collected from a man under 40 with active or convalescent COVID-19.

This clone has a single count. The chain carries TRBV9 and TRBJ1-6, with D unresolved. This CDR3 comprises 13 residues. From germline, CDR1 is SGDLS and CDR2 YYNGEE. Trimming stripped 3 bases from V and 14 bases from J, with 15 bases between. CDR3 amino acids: CASSAQNPITLHF. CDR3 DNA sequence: TGTGCCAGCAGCGCACAGAACCCGATCACCCTCCACTTT.

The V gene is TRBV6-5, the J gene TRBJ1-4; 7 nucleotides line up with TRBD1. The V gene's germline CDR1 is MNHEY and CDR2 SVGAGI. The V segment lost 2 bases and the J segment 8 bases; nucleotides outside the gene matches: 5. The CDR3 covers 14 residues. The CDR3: CASSYRQGGEKLFF. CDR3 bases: TGTGCCAGCAGTTACCGACAGGGTGGGGAAAAACTGTTTTTT.

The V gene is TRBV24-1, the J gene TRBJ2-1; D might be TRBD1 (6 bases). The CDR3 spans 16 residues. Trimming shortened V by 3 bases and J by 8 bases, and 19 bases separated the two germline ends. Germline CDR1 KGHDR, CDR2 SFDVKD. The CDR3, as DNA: TGTGCCACCAGTGATCCAGGGGCGAGTCCTACGCATGAGCAGTTCTTC. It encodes CATSDPGASPTHEQFF.

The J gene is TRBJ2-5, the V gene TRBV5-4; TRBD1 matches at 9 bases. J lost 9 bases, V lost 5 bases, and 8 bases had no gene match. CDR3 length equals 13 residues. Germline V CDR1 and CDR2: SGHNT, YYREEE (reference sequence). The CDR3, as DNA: TGTGCCAGCAGTACCGGGACAGGGAATCCCCAGTACTTC. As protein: CASSTGTGNPQYF.

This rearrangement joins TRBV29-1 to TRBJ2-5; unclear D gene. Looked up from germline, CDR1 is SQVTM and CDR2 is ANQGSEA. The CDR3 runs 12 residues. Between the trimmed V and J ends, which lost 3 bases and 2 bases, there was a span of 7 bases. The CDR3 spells CSVDWQQETQYF. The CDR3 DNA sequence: TGCAGCGTTGATTGGCAGCAAGAGACCCAGTACTTC.